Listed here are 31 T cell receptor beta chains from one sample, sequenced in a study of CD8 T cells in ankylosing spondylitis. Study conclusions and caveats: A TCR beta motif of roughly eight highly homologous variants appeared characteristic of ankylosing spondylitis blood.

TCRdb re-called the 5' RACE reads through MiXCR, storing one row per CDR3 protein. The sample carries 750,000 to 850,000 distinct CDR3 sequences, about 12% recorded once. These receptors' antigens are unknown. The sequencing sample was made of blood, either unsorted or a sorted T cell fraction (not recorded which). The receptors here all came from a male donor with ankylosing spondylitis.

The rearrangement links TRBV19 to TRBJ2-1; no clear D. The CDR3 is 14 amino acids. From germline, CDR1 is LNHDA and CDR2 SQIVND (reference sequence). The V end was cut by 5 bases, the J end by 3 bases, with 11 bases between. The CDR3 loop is CASSPTLDYNEQFF. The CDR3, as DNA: TGTGCCAGTAGTCCCACATTGGACTACAATGAGCAGTTCTTC. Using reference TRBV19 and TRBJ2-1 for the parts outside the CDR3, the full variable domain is DGGITQSPKYLFRKEGQNVTLSCEQNLNHDAMYWYRQDPGQGLRLIYYSQIVNDFQKGDIAEGYSVSREKKESFPLTVTSAQKNPTAFYLCASSPTLDYNEQFFGPGTRLTVL.

The CDR3 DNA sequence: TGCGCCAGCAGCCGGACGGGACAGAAAGAGACCCAGTACTTC. Residues: CASSRTGQKETQYF. The chain couples TRBV5-1 to TRBJ2-5; 7 bases line up with TRBD1. Germline CDR1 SGHRS, CDR2 YFSETQ. This CDR3 region has 14 residues. Trimming removed 4 bases from V and 3 bases from J; junction bases left unmatched: 6. The full variable domain, its missing parts supplied by reference TRBV5-1 and TRBJ2-5, is KAGVTQTPRYLIKTRGQQVTLSCSPISGHRSVSWYQQTPGQGLQFLFEYFSETQRNKGNFPGRFSGRQFSNSRSEMNVSTLELGDSALYLCASSRTGQKETQYFGPGTRLLVL.

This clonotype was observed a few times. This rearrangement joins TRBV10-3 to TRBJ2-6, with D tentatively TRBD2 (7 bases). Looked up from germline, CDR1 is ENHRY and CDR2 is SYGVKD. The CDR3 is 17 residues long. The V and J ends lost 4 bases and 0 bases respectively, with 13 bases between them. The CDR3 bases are TGTGCCATCAGTGTTGGGGGGGCAAGCTCTGGGGCCAACGTCCTGACTTTC. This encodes CAISVGGASSGANVLTF.

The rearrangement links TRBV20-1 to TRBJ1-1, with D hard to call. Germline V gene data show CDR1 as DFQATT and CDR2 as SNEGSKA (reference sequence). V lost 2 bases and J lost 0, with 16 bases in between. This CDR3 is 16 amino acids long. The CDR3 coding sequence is TGCAGTGCTAGACGGTCTCTCAACCTTATGAACACTGAAGCTTTCTTT. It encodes CSARRSLNLMNTEAFF.

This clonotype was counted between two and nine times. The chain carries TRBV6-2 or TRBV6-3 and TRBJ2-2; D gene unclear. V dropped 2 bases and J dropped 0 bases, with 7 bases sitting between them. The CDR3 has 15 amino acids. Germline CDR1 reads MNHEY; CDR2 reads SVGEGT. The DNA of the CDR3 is TGTGCCAGCAGTTACCTCGCCCCGAACACCGGGGAGCTGTTTTTT. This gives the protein CASSYLAPNTGELFF.

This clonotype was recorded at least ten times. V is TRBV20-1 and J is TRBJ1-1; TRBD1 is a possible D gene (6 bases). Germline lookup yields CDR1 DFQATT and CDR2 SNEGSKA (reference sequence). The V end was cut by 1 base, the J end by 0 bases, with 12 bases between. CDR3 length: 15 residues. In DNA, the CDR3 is TGCAGTGCTAGAGTCCAGGACAGCATGAACACTGAAGCTTTCTTT. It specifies CSARVQDSMNTEAFF.

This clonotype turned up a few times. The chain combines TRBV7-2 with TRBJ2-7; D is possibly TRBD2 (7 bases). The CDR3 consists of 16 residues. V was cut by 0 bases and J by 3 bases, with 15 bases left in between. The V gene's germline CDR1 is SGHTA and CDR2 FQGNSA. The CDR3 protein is CASSLASAGAVYEQYF. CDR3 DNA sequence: TGTGCCAGCAGCTTAGCTTCGGCGGGGGCCGTCTACGAGCAGTACTTC.

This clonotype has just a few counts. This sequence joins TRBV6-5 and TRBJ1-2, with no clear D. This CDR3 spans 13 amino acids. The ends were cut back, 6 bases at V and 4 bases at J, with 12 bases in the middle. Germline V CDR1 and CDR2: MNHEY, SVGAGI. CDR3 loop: CASSYLGIYGYTF. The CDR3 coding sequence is TGTGCCAGCAGCTACCTTGGCATCTATGGCTACACCTTC.

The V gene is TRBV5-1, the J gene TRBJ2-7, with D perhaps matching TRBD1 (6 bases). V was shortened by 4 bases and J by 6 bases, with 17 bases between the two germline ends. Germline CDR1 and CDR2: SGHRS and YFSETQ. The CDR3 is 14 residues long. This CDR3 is CASSVDRPPSEQYF. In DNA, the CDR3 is TGCGCCAGCAGCGTGGACAGACCACCGAGCGAGCAGTACTTC.

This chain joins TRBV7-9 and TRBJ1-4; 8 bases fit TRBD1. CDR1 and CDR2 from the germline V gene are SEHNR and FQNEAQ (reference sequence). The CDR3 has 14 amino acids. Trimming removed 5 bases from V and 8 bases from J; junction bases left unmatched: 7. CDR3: CASSQGAPGEKLFF. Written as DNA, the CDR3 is TGTGCCAGCAGCCAGGGGGCCCCGGGGGAAAAACTGTTTTTT.

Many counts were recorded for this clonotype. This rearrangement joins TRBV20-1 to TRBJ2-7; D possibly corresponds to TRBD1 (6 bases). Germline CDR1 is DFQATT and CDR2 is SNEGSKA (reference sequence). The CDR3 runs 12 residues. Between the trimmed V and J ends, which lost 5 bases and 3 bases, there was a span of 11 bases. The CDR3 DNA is TGCAGTGCTTCAGGGGTACTCTACGAGCAGTACTTC. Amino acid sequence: CSASGVLYEQYF.

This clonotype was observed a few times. DNA of the CDR3: TGTGCCAGCAGCCTAGACCCTCAGGCTGAAGCTTTCTTT. Translated: CASSLDPQAEAFF. This chain uses TRBV7-9 with TRBJ1-1; no firm D call. CDR3 length: 13 residues. V dropped 5 bases and J dropped 6 bases, with 13 bases sitting between them. The germline V gene encodes CDR1 SEHNR and CDR2 FQNEAQ (reference sequence). Based on the CDR3 plus reference TRBV7-9 and TRBJ1-1, the full variable domain is DTGVSQNPRHKITKRGQNVTFRCDPISEHNRLYWYRQTLGQGPEFLTYFQNEAQLEKSRLLSDRFSAERPKGSFSTLEIQRTEQGDSAMYLCASSLDPQAEAFFGQGTRLTVV.

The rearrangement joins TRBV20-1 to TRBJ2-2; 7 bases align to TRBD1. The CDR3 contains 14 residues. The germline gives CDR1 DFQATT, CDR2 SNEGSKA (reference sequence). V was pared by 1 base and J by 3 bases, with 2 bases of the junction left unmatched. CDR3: CSARGGQYTGELFF. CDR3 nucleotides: TGCAGTGCTAGAGGGGGACAGTACACCGGGGAGCTGTTTTTT.

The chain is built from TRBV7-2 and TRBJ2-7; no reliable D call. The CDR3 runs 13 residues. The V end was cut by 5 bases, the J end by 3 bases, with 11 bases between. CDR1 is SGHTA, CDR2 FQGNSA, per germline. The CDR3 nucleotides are TGTGCCAGCAGCCCGGGCCGTTACTACGAGCAGTACTTC. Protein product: CASSPGRYYEQYF.

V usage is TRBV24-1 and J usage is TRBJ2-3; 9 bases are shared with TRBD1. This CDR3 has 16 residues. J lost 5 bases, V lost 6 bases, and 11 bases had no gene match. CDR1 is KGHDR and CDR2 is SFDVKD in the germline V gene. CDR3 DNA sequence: TGTGCCACCAGTATCGACAGGGGGGATATTCGAGATACGCAGTATTTT. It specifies CATSIDRGDIRDTQYF.

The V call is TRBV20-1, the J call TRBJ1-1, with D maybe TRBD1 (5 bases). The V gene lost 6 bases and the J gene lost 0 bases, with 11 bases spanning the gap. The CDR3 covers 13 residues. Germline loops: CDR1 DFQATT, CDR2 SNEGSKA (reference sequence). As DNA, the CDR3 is TGCAGTGCGATCAGGGAGTTGAACACTGAAGCTTTCTTT. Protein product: CSAIRELNTEAFF.

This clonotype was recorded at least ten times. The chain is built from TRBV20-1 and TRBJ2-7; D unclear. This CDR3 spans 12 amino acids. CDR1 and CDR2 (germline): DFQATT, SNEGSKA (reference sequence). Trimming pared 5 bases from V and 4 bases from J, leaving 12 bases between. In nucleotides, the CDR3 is TGCAGTGCTGAGAACCGCCCATACGAGCAGTACTTC. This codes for CSAENRPYEQYF.

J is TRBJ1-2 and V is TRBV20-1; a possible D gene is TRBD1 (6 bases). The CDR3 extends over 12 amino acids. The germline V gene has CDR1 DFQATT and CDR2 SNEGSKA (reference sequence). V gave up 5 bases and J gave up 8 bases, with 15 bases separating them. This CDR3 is CSARTGSSGYTF. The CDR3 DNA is TGCAGTGCTCGCACAGGGTCGAGCGGCTACACCTTC.

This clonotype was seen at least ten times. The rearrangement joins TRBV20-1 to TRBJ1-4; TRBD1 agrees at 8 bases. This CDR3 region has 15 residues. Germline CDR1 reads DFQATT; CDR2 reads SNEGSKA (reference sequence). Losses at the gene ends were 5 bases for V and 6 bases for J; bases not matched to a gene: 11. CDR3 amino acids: CSADALPTGDEKLFF. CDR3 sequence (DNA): TGCAGTGCTGATGCCCTACCGACAGGGGATGAAAAACTGTTTTTT.

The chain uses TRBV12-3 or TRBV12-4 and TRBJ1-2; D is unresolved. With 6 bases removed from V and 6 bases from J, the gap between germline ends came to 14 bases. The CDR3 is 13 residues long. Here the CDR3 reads CASRRDNRHGYTF. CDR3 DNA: TGTGCCAGCAGAAGAGACAACCGTCATGGCTACACCTTC.

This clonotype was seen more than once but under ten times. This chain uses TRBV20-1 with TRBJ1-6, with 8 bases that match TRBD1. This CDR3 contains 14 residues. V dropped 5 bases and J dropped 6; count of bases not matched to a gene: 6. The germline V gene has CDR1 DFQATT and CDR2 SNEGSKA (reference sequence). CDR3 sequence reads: CSALNRGGNSPLHF. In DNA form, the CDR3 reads TGCAGTGCTTTGAACAGGGGGGGTAATTCACCCCTCCACTTT.

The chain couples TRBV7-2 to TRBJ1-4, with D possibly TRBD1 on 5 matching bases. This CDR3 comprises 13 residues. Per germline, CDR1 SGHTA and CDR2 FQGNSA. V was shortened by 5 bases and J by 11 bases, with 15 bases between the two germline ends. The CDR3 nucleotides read TGTGCCAGCAGCCCCACTGGGGGAAGGAAACTGTTTTTT. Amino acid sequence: CASSPTGGRKLFF.

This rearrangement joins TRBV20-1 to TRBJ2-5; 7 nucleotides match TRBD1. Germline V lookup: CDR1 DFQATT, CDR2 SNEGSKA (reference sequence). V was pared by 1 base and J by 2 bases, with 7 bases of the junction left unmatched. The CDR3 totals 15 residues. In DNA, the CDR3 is TGCAGTGCTAGAGGAAACCGGGACAGACAAGAGACCCAGTACTTC. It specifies CSARGNRDRQETQYF.

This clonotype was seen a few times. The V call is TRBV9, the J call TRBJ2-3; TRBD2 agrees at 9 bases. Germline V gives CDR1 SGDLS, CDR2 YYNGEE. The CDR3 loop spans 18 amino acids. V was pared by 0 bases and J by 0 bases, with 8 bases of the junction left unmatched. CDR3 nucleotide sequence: TGTGCCAGCAGCGTAGGGCTAGCGGGACGTGGAAGCACAGATACGCAGTATTTT. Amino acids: CASSVGLAGRGSTDTQYF.

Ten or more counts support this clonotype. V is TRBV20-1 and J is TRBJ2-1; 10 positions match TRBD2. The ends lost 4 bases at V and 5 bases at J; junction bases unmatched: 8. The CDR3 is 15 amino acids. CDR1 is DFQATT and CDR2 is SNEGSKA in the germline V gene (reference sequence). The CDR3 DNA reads TGCAGTGCTATTAGCGGGGGGTCCTACCACAATGAGCAGTTCTTC. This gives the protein CSAISGGSYHNEQFF.

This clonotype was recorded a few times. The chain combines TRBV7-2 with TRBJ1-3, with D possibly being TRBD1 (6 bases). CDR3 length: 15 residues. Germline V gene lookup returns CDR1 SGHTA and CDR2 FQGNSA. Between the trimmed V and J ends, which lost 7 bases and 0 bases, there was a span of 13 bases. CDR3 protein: CASTTGGFSGNTIYF. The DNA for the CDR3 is TGTGCCAGCACCACGGGGGGCTTCTCTGGAAACACCATATATTTT.

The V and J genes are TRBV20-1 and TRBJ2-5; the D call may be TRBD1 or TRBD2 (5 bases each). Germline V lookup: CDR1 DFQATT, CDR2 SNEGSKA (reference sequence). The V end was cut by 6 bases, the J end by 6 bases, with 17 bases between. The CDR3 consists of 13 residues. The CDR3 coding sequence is TGCAGTGCCCGGGACCCTCGGCAAAAGACCCAGTACTTC. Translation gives CSARDPRQKTQYF.

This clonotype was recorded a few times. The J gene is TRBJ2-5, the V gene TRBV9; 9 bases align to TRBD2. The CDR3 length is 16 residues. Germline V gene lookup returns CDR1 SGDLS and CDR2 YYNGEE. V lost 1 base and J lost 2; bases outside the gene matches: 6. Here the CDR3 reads CASSVWLAGEQETQYF. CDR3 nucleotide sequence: TGTGCCAGCAGCGTATGGTTAGCGGGGGAGCAAGAGACCCAGTACTTC.

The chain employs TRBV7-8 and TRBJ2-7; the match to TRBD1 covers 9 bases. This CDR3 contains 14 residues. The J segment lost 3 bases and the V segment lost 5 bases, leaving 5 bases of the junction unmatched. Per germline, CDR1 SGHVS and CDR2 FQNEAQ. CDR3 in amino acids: CASSTAGQGYEQYF. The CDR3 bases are TGTGCCAGCAGCACTGCGGGACAGGGCTACGAGCAGTACTTC.

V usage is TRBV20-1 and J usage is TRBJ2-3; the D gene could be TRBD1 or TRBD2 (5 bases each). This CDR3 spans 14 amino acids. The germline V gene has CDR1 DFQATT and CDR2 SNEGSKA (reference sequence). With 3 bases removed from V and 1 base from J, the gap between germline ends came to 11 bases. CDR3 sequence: CSASLGVRTDTQYF. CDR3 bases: TGCAGTGCTAGTTTGGGGGTCCGCACAGATACGCAGTATTTT.

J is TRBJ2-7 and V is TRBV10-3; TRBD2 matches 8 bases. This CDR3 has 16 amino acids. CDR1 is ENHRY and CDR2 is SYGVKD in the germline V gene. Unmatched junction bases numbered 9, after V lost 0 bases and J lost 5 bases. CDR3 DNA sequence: TGTGCCATCAGTGAGTCAACAGCGGGAGTCTTCAACGAGCAGTACTTC. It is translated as CAISESTAGVFNEQYF.